The clone carrying this T cell receptor beta chain was found many times. Antigen: not known. This sample was taken from a study of spatial heterogeneity in lung cancer. Looking at the study overall: There were, on average, more than ten raw-read appearances for each unique TCR and UMI combination.

TCRdb processed the 5' RACE reads anew with MiXCR; each CDR3 protein has one entry. The table includes 35,000 or so distinct CDR3 sequences, approximately 5.2% detected once. Study conclusions and caveats: More often at tumor resection than at routine follow-up, ubiquitous expanded tumor TCRs were detected in the blood.

Trimming shortened V by 4 bases and J by 3 bases, and 16 bases separated the two germline ends. Germline lookup yields CDR1 MGHRA and CDR2 YSYEKL. The CDR3 consists of 15 residues. The time point here: sample taken at primary tumor resection. Tumor, nontumor lung or frozen PBMC supplied whole RNA that was sequenced unsorted. The sample consisted of PBMCs, taken at surgery. V usage is TRBV4-1 and J usage is TRBJ2-7; the D gene is possibly TRBD1 (6 bases). The source is a female donor with early-stage non-small cell lung cancer. Here the CDR3 DNA reads TGCGCCAGCAGCCGAGGACAGCTAACAAACTACGAGCAGTACTTC. Its protein is CASSRGQLTNYEQYF.